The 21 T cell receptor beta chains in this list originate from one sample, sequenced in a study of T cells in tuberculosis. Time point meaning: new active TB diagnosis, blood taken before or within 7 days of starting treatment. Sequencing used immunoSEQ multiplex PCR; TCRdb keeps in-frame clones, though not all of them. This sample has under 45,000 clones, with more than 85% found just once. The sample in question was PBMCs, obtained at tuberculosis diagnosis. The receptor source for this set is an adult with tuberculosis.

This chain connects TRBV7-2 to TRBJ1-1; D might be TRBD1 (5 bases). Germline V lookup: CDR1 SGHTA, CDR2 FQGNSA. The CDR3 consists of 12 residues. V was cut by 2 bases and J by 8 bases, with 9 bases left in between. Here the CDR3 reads CASSLLGREAFF. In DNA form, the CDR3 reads TGTGCCAGCAGCTTATTGGGGCGGGAAGCTTTCTTT.

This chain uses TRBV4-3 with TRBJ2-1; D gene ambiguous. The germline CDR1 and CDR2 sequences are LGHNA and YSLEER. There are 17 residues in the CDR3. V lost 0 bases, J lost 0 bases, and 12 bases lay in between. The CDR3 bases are TGCGCCAGCAGCCAAGATCCCATTATCAGCTCCTACAATGAGCAGTTCTTC. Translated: CASSQDPIISSYNEQFF.

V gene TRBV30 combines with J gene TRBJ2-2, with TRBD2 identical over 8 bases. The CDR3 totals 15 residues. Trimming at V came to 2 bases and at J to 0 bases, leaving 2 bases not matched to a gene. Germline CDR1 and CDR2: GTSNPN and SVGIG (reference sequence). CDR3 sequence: CAWSKAGANTGELFF. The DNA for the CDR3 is TGTGCCTGGAGTAAAGCGGGGGCGAACACCGGGGAGCTGTTTTTT.

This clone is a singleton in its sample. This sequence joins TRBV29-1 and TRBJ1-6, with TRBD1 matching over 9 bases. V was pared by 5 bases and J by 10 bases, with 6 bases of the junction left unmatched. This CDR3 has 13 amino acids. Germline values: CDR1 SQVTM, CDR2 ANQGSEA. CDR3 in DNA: TGCAGCGTTAGGACAGGGGACGGATCACCCCTCCACTTT. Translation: CSVRTGDGSPLHF.

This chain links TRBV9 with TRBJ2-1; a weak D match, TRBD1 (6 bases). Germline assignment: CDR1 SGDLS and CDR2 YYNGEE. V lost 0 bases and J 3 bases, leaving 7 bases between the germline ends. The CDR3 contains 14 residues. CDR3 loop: CASSVGDNYNEQFF. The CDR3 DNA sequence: TGTGCCAGCAGCGTAGGGGACAACTACAATGAGCAGTTCTTC.

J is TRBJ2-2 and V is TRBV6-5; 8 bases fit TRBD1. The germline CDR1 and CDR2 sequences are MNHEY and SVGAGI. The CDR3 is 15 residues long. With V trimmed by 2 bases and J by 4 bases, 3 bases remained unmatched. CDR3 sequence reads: CASSYRTGSTGELFF. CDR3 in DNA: TGTGCCAGCAGTTACCGGACAGGGAGCACCGGGGAGCTGTTTTTT.

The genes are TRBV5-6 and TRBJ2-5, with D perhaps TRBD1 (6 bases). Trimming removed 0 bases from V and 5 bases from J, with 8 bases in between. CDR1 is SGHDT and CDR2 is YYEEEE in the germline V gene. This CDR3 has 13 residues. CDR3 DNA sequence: TGTGCCAGCAGCTTGGCTCAGGGGGAGACCCAGTACTTC. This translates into CASSLAQGETQYF.

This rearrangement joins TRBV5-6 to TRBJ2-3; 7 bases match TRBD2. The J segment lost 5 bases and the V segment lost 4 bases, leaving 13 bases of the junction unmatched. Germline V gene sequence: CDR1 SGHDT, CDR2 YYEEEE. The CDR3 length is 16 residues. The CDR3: CASSHPRLAWEDTQYF. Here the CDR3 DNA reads TGTGCCAGCAGCCATCCAAGACTAGCCTGGGAAGATACGCAGTATTTT.

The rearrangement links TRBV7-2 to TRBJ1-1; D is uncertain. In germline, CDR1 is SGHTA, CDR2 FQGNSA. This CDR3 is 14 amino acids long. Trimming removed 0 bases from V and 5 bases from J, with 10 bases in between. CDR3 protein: CASSLASTVTEAFF. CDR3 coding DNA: TGTGCCAGCAGCTTAGCCTCTACAGTTACTGAAGCTTTCTTT.

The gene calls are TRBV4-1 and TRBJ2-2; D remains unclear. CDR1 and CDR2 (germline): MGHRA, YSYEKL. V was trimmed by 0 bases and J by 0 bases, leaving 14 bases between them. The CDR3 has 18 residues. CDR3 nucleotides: TGCGCCAGCAGCCAAGATTCCCGACATACTGCGAACACCGGGGAGCTGTTTTTT. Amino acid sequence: CASSQDSRHTANTGELFF.

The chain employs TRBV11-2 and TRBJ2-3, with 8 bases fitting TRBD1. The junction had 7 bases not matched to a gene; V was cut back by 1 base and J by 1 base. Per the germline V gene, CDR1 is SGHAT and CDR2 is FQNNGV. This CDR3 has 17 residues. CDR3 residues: CASSLGQGPGGTDTQYF. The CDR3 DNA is TGTGCCAGCAGCTTAGGACAGGGGCCAGGGGGCACAGATACGCAGTATTTT.

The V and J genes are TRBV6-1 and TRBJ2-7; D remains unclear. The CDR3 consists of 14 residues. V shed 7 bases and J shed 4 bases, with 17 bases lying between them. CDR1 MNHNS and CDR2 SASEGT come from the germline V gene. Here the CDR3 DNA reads TGTGCCAGCACTGACGGCCGACTTTTTTACGAGCAGTACGTC. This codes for CASTDGRLFYEQYV.

The CDR3 loop is CAISEGRGDGYTF. The CDR3 nucleotides read TGTGCCATCAGTGAGGGCAGGGGGGATGGCTACACCTTC. The chain uses TRBV10-3 and TRBJ1-2, with 7 positions matching TRBD1. Germline-derived CDR1 and CDR2 are ENHRY and SYGVKD. This CDR3 has 13 residues. Germline trimming cut 2 bases from V and 6 bases from J; bases unmatched to any gene: 3.

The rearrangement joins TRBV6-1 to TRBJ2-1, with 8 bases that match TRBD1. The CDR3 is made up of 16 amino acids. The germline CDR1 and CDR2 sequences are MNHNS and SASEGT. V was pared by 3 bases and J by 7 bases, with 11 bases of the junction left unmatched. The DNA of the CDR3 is TGTGCCAGCAGTGAGAGAGACAGGGGTGTTAGAAATGAGCAGTTCTTC. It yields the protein CASSERDRGVRNEQFF.

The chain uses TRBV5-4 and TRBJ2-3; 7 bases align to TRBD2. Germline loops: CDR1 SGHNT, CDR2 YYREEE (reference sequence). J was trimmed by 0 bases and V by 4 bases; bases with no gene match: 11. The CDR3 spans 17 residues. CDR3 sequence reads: CASSPRGAGPSTDTQYF. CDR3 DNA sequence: TGTGCCAGCAGCCCCCGGGGAGCGGGACCTAGCACAGATACGCAGTATTTT.

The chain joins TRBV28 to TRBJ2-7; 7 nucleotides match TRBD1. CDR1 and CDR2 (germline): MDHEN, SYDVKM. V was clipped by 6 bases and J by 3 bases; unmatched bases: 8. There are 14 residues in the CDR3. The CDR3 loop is CASSHTGTDYEQYV. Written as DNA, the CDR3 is TGTGCCAGCAGCCATACCGGGACAGACTACGAGCAGTACGTC.

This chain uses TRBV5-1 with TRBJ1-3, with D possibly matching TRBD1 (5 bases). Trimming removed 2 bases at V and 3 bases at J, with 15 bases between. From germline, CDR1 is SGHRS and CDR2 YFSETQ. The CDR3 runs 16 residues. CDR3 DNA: TGCGCCAGCAGCTTTTCTCATGCGACAGTTGGAAACACCATATATTTT. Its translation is CASSFSHATVGNTIYF.

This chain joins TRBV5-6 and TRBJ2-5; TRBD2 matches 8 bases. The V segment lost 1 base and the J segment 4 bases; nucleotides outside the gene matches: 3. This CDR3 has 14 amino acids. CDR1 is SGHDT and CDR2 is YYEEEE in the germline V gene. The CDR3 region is CASSLNSGGETQYF. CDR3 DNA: TGTGCCAGCAGCTTGAACAGCGGGGGAGAGACCCAGTACTTC.

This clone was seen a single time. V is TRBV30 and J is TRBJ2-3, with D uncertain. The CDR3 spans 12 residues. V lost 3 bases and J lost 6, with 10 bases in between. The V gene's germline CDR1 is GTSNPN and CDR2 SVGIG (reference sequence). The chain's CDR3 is CAWSERGDTQYF. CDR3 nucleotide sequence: TGTGCCTGGAGCGAACGAGGTGATACGCAGTATTTT. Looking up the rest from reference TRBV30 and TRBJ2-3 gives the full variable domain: SQTIHQWPATLVQPVGSPLSLECTVEGTSNPNLYWYRQAAGRGLQLLFYSVGIGQISSEVPQNLSASRPQDRQFILSSKKLLLSDSGFYLCAWSERGDTQYFGPGTRLTVL.

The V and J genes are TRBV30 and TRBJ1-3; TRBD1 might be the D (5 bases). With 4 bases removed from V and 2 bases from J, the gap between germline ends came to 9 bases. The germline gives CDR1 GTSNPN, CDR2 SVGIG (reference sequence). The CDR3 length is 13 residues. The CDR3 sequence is CAWKSGAGNTIYF. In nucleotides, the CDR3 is TGTGCCTGGAAATCGGGGGCTGGAAACACCATATATTTT. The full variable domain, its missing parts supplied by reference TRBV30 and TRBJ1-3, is SQTIHQWPATLVQPVGSPLSLECTVEGTSNPNLYWYRQAAGRGLQLLFYSVGIGQISSEVPQNLSASRPQDRQFILSSKKLLLSDSGFYLCAWKSGAGNTIYFGEGSWLTVV.

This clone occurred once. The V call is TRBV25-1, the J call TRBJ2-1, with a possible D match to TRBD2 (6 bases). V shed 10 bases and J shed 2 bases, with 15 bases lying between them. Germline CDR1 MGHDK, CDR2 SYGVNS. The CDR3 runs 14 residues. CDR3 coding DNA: TGTGCCACCCGAGGTGCGGGGACCTACAATGAGCAGTTCTTC. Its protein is CATRGAGTYNEQFF.